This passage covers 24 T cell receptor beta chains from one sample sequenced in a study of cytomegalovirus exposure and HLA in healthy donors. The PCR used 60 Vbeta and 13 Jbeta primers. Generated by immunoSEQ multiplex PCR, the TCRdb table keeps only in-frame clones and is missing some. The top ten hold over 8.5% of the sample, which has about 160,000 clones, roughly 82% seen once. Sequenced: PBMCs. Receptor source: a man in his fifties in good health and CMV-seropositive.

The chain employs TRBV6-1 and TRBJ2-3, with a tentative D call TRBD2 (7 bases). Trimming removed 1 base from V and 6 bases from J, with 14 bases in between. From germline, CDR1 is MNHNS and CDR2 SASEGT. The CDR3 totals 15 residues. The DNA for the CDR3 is TGTGCCAGCAGTGAAGTGGAGGAGGGGGGGGATACGCAGTATTTT. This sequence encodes CASSEVEEGGDTQYF.

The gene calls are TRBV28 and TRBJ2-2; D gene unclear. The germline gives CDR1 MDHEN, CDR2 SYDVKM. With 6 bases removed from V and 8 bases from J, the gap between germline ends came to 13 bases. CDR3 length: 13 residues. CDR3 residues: CASRRPPRGELFF. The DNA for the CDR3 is TGTGCCAGCAGGCGCCCCCCGAGAGGGGAGCTGTTTTTT. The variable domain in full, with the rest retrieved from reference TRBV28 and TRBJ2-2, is DVKVTQSSRYLVKRTGEKVFLECVQDMDHENMFWYRQDPGLGLRLIYFSYDVKMKEKGDIPEGYSVSREKKERFSLILESASTNQTSMYLCASRRPPRGELFFGEGSRLTVL.

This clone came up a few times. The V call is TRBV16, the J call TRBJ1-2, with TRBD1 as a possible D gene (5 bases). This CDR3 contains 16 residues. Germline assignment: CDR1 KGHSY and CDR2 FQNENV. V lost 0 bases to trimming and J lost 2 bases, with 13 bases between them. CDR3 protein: CASSQSQGYRNYGYTF. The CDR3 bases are TGTGCCAGCAGCCAATCTCAGGGTTATCGAAACTATGGCTACACCTTC.

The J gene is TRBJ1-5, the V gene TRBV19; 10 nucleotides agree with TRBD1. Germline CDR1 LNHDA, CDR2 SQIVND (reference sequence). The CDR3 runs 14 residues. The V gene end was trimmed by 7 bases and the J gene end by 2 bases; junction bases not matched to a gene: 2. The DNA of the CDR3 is TGTGCCAGTACCGGGACAGGGGGCAATCAGCCCCAGCATTTT. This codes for CASTGTGGNQPQHF.

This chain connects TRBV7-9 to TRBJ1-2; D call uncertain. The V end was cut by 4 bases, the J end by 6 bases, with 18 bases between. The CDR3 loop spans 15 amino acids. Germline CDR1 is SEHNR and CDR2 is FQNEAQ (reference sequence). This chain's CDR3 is CASSSQRGSSHGYTF. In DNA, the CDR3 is TGTGCCAGCAGCTCTCAGAGAGGGAGCAGTCATGGCTACACCTTC.

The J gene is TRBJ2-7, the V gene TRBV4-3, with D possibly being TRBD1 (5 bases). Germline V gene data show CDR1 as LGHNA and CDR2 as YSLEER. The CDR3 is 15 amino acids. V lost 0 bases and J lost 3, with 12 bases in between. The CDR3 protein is CASSQDLGLSYEQYF. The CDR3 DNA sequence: TGCGCCAGCAGCCAAGATCTGGGGCTAAGCTACGAGCAGTACTTC.

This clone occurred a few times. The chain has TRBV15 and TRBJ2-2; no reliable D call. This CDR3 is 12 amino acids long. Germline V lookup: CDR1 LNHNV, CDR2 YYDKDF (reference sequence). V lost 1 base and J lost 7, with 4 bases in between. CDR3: CATSRVGGELFF. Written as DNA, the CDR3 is TGTGCCACCAGCAGAGTCGGCGGGGAGCTGTTTTTT.

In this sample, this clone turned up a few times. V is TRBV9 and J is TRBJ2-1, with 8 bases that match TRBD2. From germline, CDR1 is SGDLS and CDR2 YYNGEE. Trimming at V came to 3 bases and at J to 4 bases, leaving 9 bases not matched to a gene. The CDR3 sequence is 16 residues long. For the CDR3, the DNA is TGTGCCAGCAGCGCCGCCCGGGGGGGCAGGTACAATGAGCAGTTCTTC. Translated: CASSAARGGRYNEQFF.

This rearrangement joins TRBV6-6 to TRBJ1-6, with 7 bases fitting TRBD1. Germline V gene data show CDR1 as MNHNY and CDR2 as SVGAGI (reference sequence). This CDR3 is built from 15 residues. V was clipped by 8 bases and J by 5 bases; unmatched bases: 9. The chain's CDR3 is CASGISGTDNSPLHF. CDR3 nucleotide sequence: TGTGCCAGCGGGATCTCCGGGACAGATAATTCACCCCTCCACTTT.

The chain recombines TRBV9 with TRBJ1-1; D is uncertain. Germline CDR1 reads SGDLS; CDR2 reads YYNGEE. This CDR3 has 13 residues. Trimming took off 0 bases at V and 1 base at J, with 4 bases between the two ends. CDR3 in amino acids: CASSVVQNTEAFF. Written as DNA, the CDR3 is TGTGCCAGCAGCGTAGTACAGAACACTGAAGCTTTCTTT.

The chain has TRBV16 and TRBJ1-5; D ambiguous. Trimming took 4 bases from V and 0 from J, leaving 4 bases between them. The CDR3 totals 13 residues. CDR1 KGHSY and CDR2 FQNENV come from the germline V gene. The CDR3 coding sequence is TGTGCCAGCAGCCGTTATAGCAATCAGCCCCAGCATTTT. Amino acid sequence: CASSRYSNQPQHF.

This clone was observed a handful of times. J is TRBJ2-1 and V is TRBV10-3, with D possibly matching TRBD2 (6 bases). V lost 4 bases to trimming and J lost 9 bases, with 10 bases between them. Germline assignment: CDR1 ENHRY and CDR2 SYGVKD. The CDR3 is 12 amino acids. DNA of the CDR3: TGTGCCATCAGTGGGACTATCCCTGAGCAGTTCTTC. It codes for CAISGTIPEQFF.

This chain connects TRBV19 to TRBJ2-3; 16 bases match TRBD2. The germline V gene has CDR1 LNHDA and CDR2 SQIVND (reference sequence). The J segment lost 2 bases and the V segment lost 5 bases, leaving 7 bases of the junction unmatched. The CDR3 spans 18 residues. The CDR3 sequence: CASSPGLAGGHFTDTQYF. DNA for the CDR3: TGTGCCAGTAGTCCGGGACTAGCGGGGGGGCACTTCACAGATACGCAGTATTTT.

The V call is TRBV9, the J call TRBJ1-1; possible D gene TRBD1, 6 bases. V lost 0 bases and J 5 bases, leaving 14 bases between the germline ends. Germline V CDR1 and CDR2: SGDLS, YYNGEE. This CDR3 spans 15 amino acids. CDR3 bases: TGTGCCAGCAGCGTAGATGCGGGGGCGAGTACTGAAGCTTTCTTT. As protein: CASSVDAGASTEAFF. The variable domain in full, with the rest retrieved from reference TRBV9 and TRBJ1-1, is DSGVTQTPKHLITATGQRVTLRCSPRSGDLSVYWYQQSLDQGLQFLIQYYNGEERAKGNILERFSAQQFPDLHSELNLSSLELGDSALYFCASSVDAGASTEAFFGQGTRLTVV.

The CDR3: CASSYGLSGNTIYF. In DNA form, the CDR3 reads TGTGCCAGCAGTTACGGACTTTCTGGAAACACCATATATTTT. V gene TRBV6-5 combines with J gene TRBJ1-3; D not resolved. The CDR3 has 14 amino acids. The V end lost 2 bases, the J end lost 1 base, and 6 bases lay between the germline ends. CDR1 is MNHEY and CDR2 is SVGAGI in the germline V gene.

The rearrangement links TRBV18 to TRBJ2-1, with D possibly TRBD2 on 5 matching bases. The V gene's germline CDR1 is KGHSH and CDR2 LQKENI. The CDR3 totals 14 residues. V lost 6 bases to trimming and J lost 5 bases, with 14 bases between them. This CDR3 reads CASSRRGAHNEQFF. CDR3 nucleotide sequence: TGTGCCAGCTCTCGCCGGGGAGCCCACAATGAGCAGTTCTTC.

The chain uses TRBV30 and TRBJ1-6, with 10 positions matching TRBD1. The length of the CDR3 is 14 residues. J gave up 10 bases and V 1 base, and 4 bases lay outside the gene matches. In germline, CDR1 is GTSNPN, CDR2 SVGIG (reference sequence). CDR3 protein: CAWSAGQGGSPLHF. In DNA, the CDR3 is TGTGCCTGGAGTGCTGGACAGGGGGGGTCACCCCTCCACTTT.

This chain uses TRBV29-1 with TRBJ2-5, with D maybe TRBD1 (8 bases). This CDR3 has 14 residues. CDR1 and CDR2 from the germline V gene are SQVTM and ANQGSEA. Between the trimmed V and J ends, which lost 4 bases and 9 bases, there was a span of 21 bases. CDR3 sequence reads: CSVGGRTGRGSQYF. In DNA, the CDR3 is TGCAGCGTTGGGGGACGGACAGGGCGGGGGTCCCAGTACTTC.

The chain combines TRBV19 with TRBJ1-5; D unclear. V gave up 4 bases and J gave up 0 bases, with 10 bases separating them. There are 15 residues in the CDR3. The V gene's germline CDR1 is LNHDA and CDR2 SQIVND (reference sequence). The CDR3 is CASSKDGNSNQPQHF. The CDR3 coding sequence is TGTGCCAGTAGTAAGGACGGGAATAGCAATCAGCCCCAGCATTTT.

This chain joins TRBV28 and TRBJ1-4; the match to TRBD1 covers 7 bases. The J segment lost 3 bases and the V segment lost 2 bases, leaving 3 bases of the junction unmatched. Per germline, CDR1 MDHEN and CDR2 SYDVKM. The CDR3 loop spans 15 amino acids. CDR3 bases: TGTGCCAGCAGTTTACAAACAGGGGCTAATGAAAAACTGTTTTTT. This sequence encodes CASSLQTGANEKLFF.

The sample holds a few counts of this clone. The CDR3 loop reads CASRGGSGGALYTGELFF. CDR3 sequence (DNA): TGTGCCAGCAGGGGGGGTAGCGGGGGGGCCTTGTACACCGGGGAGCTGTTTTTT. This sequence joins TRBV11-2 and TRBJ2-2; 11 nucleotides match TRBD2. The ends lost 6 bases at V and 3 bases at J; junction bases unmatched: 12. Germline CDR1 SGHAT, CDR2 FQNNGV. The CDR3 loop spans 18 amino acids.

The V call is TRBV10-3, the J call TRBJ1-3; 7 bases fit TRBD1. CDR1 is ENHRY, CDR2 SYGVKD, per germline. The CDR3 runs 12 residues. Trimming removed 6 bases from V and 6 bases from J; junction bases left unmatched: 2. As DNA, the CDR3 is TGTGCCATCAGAGGGGGCAAAAACACCATATATTTT. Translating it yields CAIRGGKNTIYF.

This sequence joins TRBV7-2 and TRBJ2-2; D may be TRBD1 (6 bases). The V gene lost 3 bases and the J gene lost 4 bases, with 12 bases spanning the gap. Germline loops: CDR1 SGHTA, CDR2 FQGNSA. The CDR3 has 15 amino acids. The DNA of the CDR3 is TGTGCCAGCAGCTTGGGGCAGACAGGCACCGGGGAGCTGTTTTTT. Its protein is CASSLGQTGTGELFF.

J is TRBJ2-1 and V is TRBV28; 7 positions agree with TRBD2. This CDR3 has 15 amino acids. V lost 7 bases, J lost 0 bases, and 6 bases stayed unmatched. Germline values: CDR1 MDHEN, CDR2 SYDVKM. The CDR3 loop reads CASTVLAGSYNEQFF. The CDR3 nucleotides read TGTGCCAGCACGGTCTTAGCGGGCTCCTACAATGAGCAGTTCTTC.